The 12 T cell receptor beta chains presented below share a single source sample, sequenced in a study of identical twins. TCRdb recomputed calls from the 5' RACE reads with MiXCR, one row per CDR3 protein. Of over 550,000 distinct CDR3 sequences listed, just over 7% are singletons. Separately, the same data were catalogued under a study of yellow fever vaccine responses in identical twins.

Input material: PBMCs. Receptors originate from a woman aged 18-29 years in good health.

This rearrangement joins TRBV5-1 to TRBJ2-7; D perhaps matches TRBD2 (5 bases). Trimming removed 1 base at V and 6 bases at J, with 11 bases between. Germline CDR1 is SGHRS and CDR2 is YFSETQ. This CDR3 comprises 13 residues. CDR3 loop: CASSLSIGSEQYF. The CDR3 nucleotides are TGCGCCAGCAGCTTGTCCATAGGGAGCGAGCAGTACTTC.

This clonotype has more than one count but fewer than ten. The CDR3, as DNA: TGCGCCAGCAGCCCCAGGGGGCAGTACCAAGAGACCCAGTACTTC. Protein sequence: CASSPRGQYQETQYF. The chain recombines TRBV5-1 with TRBJ2-5; 8 bases agree with TRBD1. This CDR3 is built from 15 residues. Germline CDR1 is SGHRS and CDR2 is YFSETQ. Trimming at V came to 4 bases and at J to 0 bases, leaving 5 bases not matched to a gene.

The chain has TRBV5-6 and TRBJ2-1, with D uncertain. Looked up from germline, CDR1 is SGHDT and CDR2 is YYEEEE. The CDR3 runs 13 residues. V lost 1 base, J lost 12 bases, and 14 bases lay in between. CDR3 DNA sequence: TGTGCCAGCAGCTTGTTCAGTATGACTGGGCAGTTCTTC. Protein product: CASSLFSMTGQFF.

This clonotype was observed a few times. The chain uses TRBV2 and TRBJ2-2; 11 nucleotides align to TRBD2. From germline, CDR1 is SNHLY and CDR2 FYNNEI. Unmatched junction bases numbered 1, after V lost 1 base and J lost 6 bases. CDR3 length equals 15 residues. CDR3 sequence: CASSEVAGGPGELFF. In nucleotides, the CDR3 is TGTGCCAGCAGTGAAGTAGCGGGGGGGCCCGGGGAGCTGTTTTTT.

In its sample, this clonotype was seen a few times. V is TRBV6-5 and J is TRBJ2-1, with 16 nucleotides matching TRBD2. The V and J ends lost 0 bases and 2 bases, in that order; junction bases with no gene match: 4. The germline V gene has CDR1 MNHEY and CDR2 SVGAGI. This CDR3 is 19 amino acids long. The CDR3 spells CASSYSGLAGGPTYNEQFF. CDR3 bases: TGTGCCAGCAGTTACTCGGGACTAGCGGGGGGGCCGACCTACAATGAGCAGTTCTTC.

This clonotype was seen at least ten times. The genes are TRBV5-1 and TRBJ2-1, with D hard to call. Germline V gene sequence: CDR1 SGHRS, CDR2 YFSETQ. The CDR3 runs to 15 residues. Deletions cut 1 base from V and 0 bases from J, with 8 bases between. CDR3 amino acids: CASSLTVSSYNEQFF. CDR3 coding DNA: TGCGCCAGCAGCTTGACAGTCAGCTCCTACAATGAGCAGTTCTTC.

J is TRBJ1-2 and V is TRBV3-1, with no clear D. Trimming took 3 bases from V and 3 from J, leaving 5 bases between them. Germline CDR1 reads LGHDT; CDR2 reads YNNKEL (reference sequence). This CDR3 has 12 amino acids. The CDR3 region has the DNA TGTGCCAGCAGCCATTCCGACTATGGCTACACCTTC. This translates into CASSHSDYGYTF. Full variable domain (remainder filled in from reference TRBV3-1 and TRBJ1-2): DTAVSQTPKYLVTQMGNDKSIKCEQNLGHDTMYWYKQDSKKFLKIMFSYNNKELIINETVPNRFSPKSPDKAHLNLHINSLELGDSAVYFCASSHSDYGYTFGSGTRLTVV.

The rearrangement links TRBV6-1 to TRBJ1-1; TRBD1 matches 7 bases. Germline V gene data show CDR1 as MNHNS and CDR2 as SASEGT. CDR3 size: 13 residues. J gave up 0 bases and V 11 bases, and 6 bases lay outside the gene matches. The CDR3, as DNA: TGTGCCGCAAGGACAGGCATGAACACTGAAGCTTTCTTT. This gives the protein CAARTGMNTEAFF.

The V and J genes are TRBV20-1 and TRBJ1-5, with a possible D match to TRBD1 (5 bases). The CDR3 runs 13 residues. The germline CDR1 and CDR2 sequences are DFQATT and SNEGSKA (reference sequence). Trimming removed 5 bases at V and 3 bases at J, with 11 bases between. CDR3 in DNA: TGCAGTGCTGCGGCAGGGCTCAATCAGCCCCAGCATTTT. Amino acid sequence: CSAAAGLNQPQHF.

This clonotype was observed a handful of times. The chain has TRBV6-1 and TRBJ1-1; D is uncertain. The CDR3 runs 15 residues. Germline loops: CDR1 MNHNS, CDR2 SASEGT. Trimming left V 5 bases short and J 1 base short, with 14 bases between. This CDR3 is CASSPAGQANTEAFF. DNA for the CDR3: TGTGCCAGCAGTCCAGCCGGCCAGGCGAACACTGAAGCTTTCTTT.

This clonotype was observed a few times. V usage is TRBV20-1 and J usage is TRBJ1-6, with 8 bases lining up with TRBD1. J was trimmed by 6 bases and V by 6 bases; bases with no gene match: 13. This CDR3 spans 16 amino acids. Germline values: CDR1 DFQATT, CDR2 SNEGSKA (reference sequence). The CDR3 loop reads CSARTTGALPNSPLHF. DNA of the CDR3: TGCAGTGCCCGAACGACAGGGGCCCTACCTAATTCACCCCTCCACTTT.

This clonotype came up many times. CDR3 coding DNA: TGTGCCAGCAGCGGGACTCTTGAGACCCAGTACTTC. As protein: CASSGTLETQYF. The chain links TRBV12-3 or TRBV12-4 to TRBJ2-5; a possible D gene is TRBD2 (6 bases). The CDR3 consists of 12 residues. The V gene lost 6 bases and the J gene lost 5 bases, with 10 bases spanning the gap.